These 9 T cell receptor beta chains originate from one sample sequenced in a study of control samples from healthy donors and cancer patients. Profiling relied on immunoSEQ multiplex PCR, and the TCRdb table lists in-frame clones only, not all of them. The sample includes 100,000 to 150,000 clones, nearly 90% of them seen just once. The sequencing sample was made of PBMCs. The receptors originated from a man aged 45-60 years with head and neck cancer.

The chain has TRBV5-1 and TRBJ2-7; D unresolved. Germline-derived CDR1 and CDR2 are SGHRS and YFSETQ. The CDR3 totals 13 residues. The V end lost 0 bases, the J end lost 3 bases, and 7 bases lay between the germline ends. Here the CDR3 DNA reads TGCGCCAGCAGCTTGGGACCTAACTACGAGCAGTACTTC. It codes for CASSLGPNYEQYF.

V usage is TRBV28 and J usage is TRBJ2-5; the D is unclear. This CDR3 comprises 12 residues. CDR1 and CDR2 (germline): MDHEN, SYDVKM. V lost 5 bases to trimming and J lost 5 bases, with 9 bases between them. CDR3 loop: CASSRWPETQYF. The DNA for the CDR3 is TGTGCCAGCAGTAGATGGCCGGAGACCCAGTACTTC.

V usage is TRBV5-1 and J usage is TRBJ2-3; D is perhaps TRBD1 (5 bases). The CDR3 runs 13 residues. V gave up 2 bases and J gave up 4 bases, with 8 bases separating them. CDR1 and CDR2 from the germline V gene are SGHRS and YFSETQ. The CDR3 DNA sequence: TGCGCCAGCAGCTTTAGGGGCTCAGATACGCAGTATTTT. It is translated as CASSFRGSDTQYF.

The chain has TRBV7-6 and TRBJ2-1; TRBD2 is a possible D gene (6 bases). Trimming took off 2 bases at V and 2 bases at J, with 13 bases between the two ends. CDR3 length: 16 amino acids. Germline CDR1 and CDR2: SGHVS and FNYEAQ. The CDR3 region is CASSLSLEGPYNEQFF. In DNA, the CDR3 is TGTGCCAGCAGCTTATCCTTGGAGGGCCCCTACAATGAGCAGTTCTTC.

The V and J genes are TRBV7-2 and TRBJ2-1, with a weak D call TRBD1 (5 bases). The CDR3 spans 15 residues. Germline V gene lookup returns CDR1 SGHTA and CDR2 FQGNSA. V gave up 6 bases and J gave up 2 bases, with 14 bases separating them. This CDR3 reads CASSRDSTPYNEQFF. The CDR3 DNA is TGTGCCAGCAGTCGAGACAGCACACCCTACAATGAGCAGTTCTTC.

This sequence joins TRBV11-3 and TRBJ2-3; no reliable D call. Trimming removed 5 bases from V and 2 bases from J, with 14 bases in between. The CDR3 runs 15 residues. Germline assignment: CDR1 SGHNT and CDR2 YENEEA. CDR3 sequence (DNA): TGTGCCAGCAGCCCTTTCGGAAGGAACACAGATACGCAGTATTTT. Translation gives CASSPFGRNTDTQYF.

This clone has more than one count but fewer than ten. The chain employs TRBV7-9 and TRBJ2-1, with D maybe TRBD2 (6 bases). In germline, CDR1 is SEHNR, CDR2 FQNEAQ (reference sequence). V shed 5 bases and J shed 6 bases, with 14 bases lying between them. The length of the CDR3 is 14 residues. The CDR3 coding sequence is TGTGCCAGCAGCCTTGCCGGGGGAACCAATGAGCAGTTCTTC. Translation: CASSLAGGTNEQFF.

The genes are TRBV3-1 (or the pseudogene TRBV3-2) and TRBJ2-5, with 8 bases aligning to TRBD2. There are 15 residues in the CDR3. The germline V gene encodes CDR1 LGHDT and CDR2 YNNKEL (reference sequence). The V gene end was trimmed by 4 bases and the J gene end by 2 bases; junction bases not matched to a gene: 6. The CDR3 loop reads CASSLRERGQETQYF. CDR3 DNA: TGTGCCAGCAGCCTCCGGGAGCGGGGGCAAGAGACCCAGTACTTC.

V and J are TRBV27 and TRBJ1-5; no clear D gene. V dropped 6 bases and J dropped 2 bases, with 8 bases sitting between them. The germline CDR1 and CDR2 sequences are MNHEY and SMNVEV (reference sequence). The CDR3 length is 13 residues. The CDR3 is CASSRGGNQPQHF. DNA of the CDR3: TGTGCCAGCAGCCGGGGAGGCAATCAGCCCCAGCATTTT.